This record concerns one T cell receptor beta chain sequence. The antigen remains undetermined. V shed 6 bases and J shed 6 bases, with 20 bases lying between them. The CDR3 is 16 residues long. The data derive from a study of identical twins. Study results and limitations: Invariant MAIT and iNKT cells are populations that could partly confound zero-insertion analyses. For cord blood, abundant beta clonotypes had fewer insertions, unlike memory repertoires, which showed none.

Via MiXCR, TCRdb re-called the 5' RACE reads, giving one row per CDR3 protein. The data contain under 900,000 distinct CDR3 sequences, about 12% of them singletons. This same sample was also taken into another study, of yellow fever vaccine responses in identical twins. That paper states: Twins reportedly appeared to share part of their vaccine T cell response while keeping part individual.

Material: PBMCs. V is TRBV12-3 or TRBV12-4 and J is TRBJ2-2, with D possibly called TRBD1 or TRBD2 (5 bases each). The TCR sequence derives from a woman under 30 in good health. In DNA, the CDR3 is TGTGCCAGCAGGCTAACTCGGGGCGCCCTATCCGGGGAGCTGTTTTTT. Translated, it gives CASRLTRGALSGELFF.